Below, 8 T cell receptor beta chains from the same sample are listed, as sequenced in a study of blood T cell repertoires in COVID-19 (dated by TCRdb to the early 2020s). The protocol used for the library was the immunoSEQ multiplex PCR assay. TCRdb took over this immuneACCESS table, retaining in-frame rearrangements with V and J assigned. Such tables are incomplete; in checked studies, under half of the missing clones stem from an unresolved V gene, and the remainder is unexplained. The table for this sample lists some 190,000 clones; roughly 84% of them were counted only once. The ten most abundant clones make up 15% to 20% of the sample. The source material was peripheral blood. Receptor source: a human donor in a cohort sampled during active COVID-19.

This sequence joins TRBV3-1 (or the pseudogene TRBV3-2) and TRBJ2-3; 7 positions match TRBD1. Germline V gene lookup returns CDR1 LGHDT and CDR2 YNNKEL (reference sequence). Losses at the gene ends were 0 bases for V and 4 bases for J; bases not matched to a gene: 7. The CDR3 consists of 16 residues. The DNA for the CDR3 is TGTGCCAGCAGCCAAGATGTAACAGGGGCTTCAGATACGCAGTATTTT. Translating gives CASSQDVTGASDTQYF.

This chain joins TRBV5-1 and TRBJ2-1, with 7 bases that match TRBD1. From germline, CDR1 is SGHRS and CDR2 YFSETQ. V trimming: 0 bases; J trimming: 5 bases; junction bases outside the gene matches: 11. The CDR3 is made up of 17 amino acids. The CDR3 nucleotides read TGCGCCAGCAGCTTGGTTCGTACAGGGGCGAACGACAATGAGCAGTTCTTC. Protein: CASSLVRTGANDNEQFF.

The J gene is TRBJ1-6, the V gene TRBV5-1; possibly TRBD1 for D (5 bases). The CDR3 covers 15 residues. V was trimmed by 6 bases and J by 6 bases, leaving 16 bases between them. Germline CDR1 SGHRS, CDR2 YFSETQ. The CDR3 loop reads CASTISDGGNSPLHF. CDR3 in DNA: TGCGCCAGCACCATCTCTGACGGGGGTAATTCACCCCTCCACTTT. Full variable domain (rest looked up from reference TRBV5-1 and TRBJ1-6): KAGVTQTPRYLIKTRGQQVTLSCSPISGHRSVSWYQQTPGQGLQFLFEYFSETQRNKGNFPGRFSGRQFSNSRSEMNVSTLELGDSALYLCASTISDGGNSPLHFGNGTRLTVT.

The rearrangement links TRBV7-9 to TRBJ2-1; 8 positions match TRBD1. Trimming cost V 4 bases and J 12 bases; bases outside gene matches: 11. The germline V gene encodes CDR1 SEHNR and CDR2 FQNEAQ (reference sequence). The CDR3 contains 14 residues. CDR3 sequence (DNA): TGTGCCAGCAGCTCGGGACAGGAGGTTGCGGCGCAGTTCTTC. Translating it yields CASSSGQEVAAQFF.

V gene TRBV28 combines with J gene TRBJ1-6; 7 nucleotides line up with TRBD1. The CDR3 contains 15 residues. Germline-derived CDR1 and CDR2 are MDHEN and SYDVKM. V shed 6 bases and J 9 bases; nucleotides not matched to a gene: 11. CDR3 protein: CASRRQGPSSSPLHF. The CDR3 nucleotides are TGTGCCAGCAGGAGACAGGGTCCTAGCTCTTCACCCCTCCACTTT.

This clone was seen just once. The V and J genes are TRBV10-3 and TRBJ1-5, with TRBD1 as a possible D gene (6 bases). The germline V and J ends were trimmed by 6 bases and 8 bases, with 14 bases remaining between them. The CDR3 extends over 13 amino acids. Germline CDR1 ENHRY, CDR2 SYGVKD. The CDR3 DNA is TGTGCCATCAGGGCAGGGGTATCGGAGCCCCAGCATTTT. It yields the protein CAIRAGVSEPQHF.

This clone is medium-sized by share. J is TRBJ2-2 and V is TRBV7-8; 7 bases agree with TRBD2. With V trimmed by 1 base and J by 4 bases, 6 bases remained unmatched. CDR3 size: 16 residues. Germline V lookup: CDR1 SGHVS, CDR2 FQNEAQ. Here the CDR3 DNA reads TGTGCCAGCAGCTTAGTATATCCGGGAGGCACCGGGGAGCTGTTTTTT. Protein sequence: CASSLVYPGGTGELFF. Full variable domain (missing parts from reference TRBV7-8 and TRBJ2-2): GAGVSQSPRYKVAKRGQDVALRCDPISGHVSLFWYQQALGQGPEFLTYFQNEAQLDKSGLPSDRFFAERPEGSVSTLKIQRTQQEDSAVYLCASSLVYPGGTGELFFGEGSRLTVL.

This clone turned up a few times. V and J are TRBV5-1 and TRBJ2-1; D is possibly TRBD2 (6 bases). V was pared by 6 bases and J by 0 bases, with 16 bases between. CDR3 length: 16 amino acids. Per the germline V gene, CDR1 is SGHRS and CDR2 is YFSETQ. The CDR3 nucleotides are TGCGCCAGCAACCCTGGGGCGGGAAGCTCCTACAATGAGCAGTTCTTC. Protein product: CASNPGAGSSYNEQFF.